The TCR beta chain under discussion was sequenced for a study of blood T cells in healthy people across ages. Study-level results: A roughly linear age-dependent decrease characterized TCR beta diversity per million T cells.

About this clonotype itself: Antigen specificity is unknown.

A sample-barcoded 5' primer and a J-beta primer mix were used in a second PCR of roughly 7 to 12 cycles. Each cDNA molecule was tagged by a template-switch adaptor that had 12 random nucleotides. TCRdb used MiXCR to reprocess the 5' RACE reads, holding one entry per CDR3 protein. The sample includes about 1.4 million distinct CDR3 sequences, roughly 64% of them seen just once. The V end lost 0 bases, the J end lost 5 bases, and 14 bases lay between the germline ends. Germline assignment: CDR1 SGHKS and CDR2 YYEKEE (reference sequence). The CDR3 is made up of 15 amino acids. The chain is built from TRBV5-5 and TRBJ2-5, with D perhaps assigned TRBD1 or TRBD2 (5 bases each). The specimen sequenced was blood. The sequence was obtained from a man in his late teens or twenties in good health. CDR3 in DNA: TGTGCCAGCAGCTTGGCCTGGGGGAACGGGGAGACCCAGTACTTC. It is translated as CASSLAWGNGETQYF.